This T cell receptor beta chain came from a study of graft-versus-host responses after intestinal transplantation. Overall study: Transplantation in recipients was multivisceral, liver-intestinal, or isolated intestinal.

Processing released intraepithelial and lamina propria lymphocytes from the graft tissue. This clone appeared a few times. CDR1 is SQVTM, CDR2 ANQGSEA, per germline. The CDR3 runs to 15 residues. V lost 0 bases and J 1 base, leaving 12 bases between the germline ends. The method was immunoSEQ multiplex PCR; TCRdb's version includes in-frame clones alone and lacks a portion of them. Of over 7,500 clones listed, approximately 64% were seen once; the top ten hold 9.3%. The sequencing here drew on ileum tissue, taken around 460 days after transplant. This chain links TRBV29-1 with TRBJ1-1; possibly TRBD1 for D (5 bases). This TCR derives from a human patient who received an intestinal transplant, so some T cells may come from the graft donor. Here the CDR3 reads CSVEDFGGGNTEAFF. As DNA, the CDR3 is TGCAGCGTTGAAGATTTTGGGGGTGGGAACACTGAAGCTTTCTTT.